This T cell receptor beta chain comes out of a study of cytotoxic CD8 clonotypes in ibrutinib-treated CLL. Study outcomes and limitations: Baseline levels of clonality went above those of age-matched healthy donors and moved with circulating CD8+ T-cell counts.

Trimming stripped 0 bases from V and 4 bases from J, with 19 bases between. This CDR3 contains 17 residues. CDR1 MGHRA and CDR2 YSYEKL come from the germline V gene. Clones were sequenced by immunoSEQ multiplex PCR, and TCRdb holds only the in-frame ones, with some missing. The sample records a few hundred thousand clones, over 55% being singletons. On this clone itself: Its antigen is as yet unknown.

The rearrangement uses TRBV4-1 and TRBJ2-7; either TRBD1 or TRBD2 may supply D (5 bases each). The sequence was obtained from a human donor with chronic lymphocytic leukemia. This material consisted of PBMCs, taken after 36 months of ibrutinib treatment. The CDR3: CASSQEERGQPLYEQYF. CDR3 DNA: TGCGCCAGCAGCCAAGAGGAGAGGGGCCAGCCGCTATACGAGCAGTACTTC.